The 31 T cell receptor beta chains reported below all come from one sample, sequenced in a study of vaccination effects on CD4 cells after COVID-19. Expansion with viral peptide pools was applied to antigen-specific CD4+ T cells by the ViraFEST assay prior to sequencing. Once cultured for approximately eleven days, the cells underwent separation to obtain CD4+ T cells. Everyone in the study got two shots of either the BNT162b2 or mRNA-1273 vaccine. These receptors have no known antigen. Data came from immunoSEQ multiplex PCR; TCRdb stores just in-frame clones and leaves some out. The table records about 59,000 clones, around 78% of them present only once. The source material was CD4+ T cells from PBMCs cultured with HCoV-OC43 spike peptides, sampled after COVID-19 vaccination. As to subset: HCoV-OC43 spike overlapping peptide pool stimulation. The receptors derive from a human donor who received a COVID-19 vaccine.

This clone was counted a few times. The chain uses TRBV20-1 and TRBJ1-6; weak D call: TRBD1 (6 bases). Trimming removed 3 bases from V and 10 bases from J, with 7 bases in between. CDR1 is DFQATT and CDR2 is SNEGSKA in the germline V gene (reference sequence). The CDR3 length is 11 residues. In DNA, the CDR3 is TGCAGTGCTAGCAGGGGATCACCCCTCCACTTT. Residues: CSASRGSPLHF.

The chain employs TRBV28 and TRBJ1-6; 10 bases are a match to TRBD1. Germline CDR1 MDHEN, CDR2 SYDVKM. The trim removed 9 bases at V and 6 bases at J, leaving 8 bases unmatched. The CDR3 loop spans 15 amino acids. The CDR3: CASATGGHSNSPLHF. The CDR3, as DNA: TGTGCCAGTGCGACAGGGGGCCACTCTAATTCACCCCTCCACTTT.

The chain uses TRBV2 and TRBJ1-1; tentative D call: TRBD1 (6 bases). Germline V CDR1 and CDR2: SNHLY, FYNNEI. This CDR3 is built from 14 residues. V was shortened by 5 bases and J by 1 base, with 11 bases between the two germline ends. CDR3 DNA: TGTGCCAGCAGTCGGGGGGGCGGGAACACTGAAGCTTTCTTT. This codes for CASSRGGGNTEAFF.

V and J are TRBV30 and TRBJ1-2; D ambiguous. The CDR3 length is 12 residues. From germline, CDR1 is GTSNPN and CDR2 SVGIG (reference sequence). With 2 bases removed from V and 6 bases from J, the gap between germline ends came to 10 bases. CDR3 region: CAWSRPEDGYTF. CDR3 nucleotides: TGTGCCTGGAGTCGACCCGAGGATGGCTACACCTTC.

The V and J genes are TRBV6-1 and TRBJ2-1; 10 bases align to TRBD2. Looked up from germline, CDR1 is MNHNS and CDR2 is SASEGT. This CDR3 has 17 residues. With V trimmed by 2 bases and J by 4 bases, 8 bases remained unmatched. For the CDR3, the DNA is TGTGCCAGCAGTGAATTTGTTAGCGGGGGGATGTACAATGAGCAGTTCTTC. Its translation is CASSEFVSGGMYNEQFF.

The gene calls are TRBV7-8 and TRBJ1-6; D remains unclear. V was pared by 5 bases and J by 8 bases, with 13 bases between. The CDR3 sequence is 14 residues long. CDR1 and CDR2 (germline): SGHVS, FQNEAQ. The CDR3 DNA reads TGTGCCAGCAGCCCCAGCGGGGAGGATTCACCCCTCCACTTT. The encoded protein is CASSPSGEDSPLHF.

The J gene is TRBJ1-5, the V gene TRBV2; TRBD1 might be the D (6 bases). Germline loops: CDR1 SNHLY, CDR2 FYNNEI. The CDR3 extends over 12 amino acids. V was pared by 11 bases and J by 5 bases, with 13 bases between. The CDR3 is CASRGGDQPQHF. CDR3 sequence (DNA): TGTGCCTCACGGGGGGGCGATCAGCCCCAGCATTTT. Drawing the rest from reference TRBV2 and TRBJ1-5, the complete variable domain is EPEVTQTPSHQVTQMGQEVILRCVPISNHLYFYWYRQILGQKVEFLVSFYNNEISEKSEIFDDQFSVERPDGSNFTLKIRSTKLEDSAMYFCASRGGDQPQHFGDGTRLSIL.

The V and J genes are TRBV7-2 and TRBJ1-1; D unresolved. V was trimmed by 5 bases and J by 6 bases, leaving 13 bases between them. The CDR3 sequence is 13 residues long. Germline assignment: CDR1 SGHTA and CDR2 FQGNSA. The CDR3 sequence is CASSPVRLAEAFF. The CDR3, as DNA: TGTGCCAGCAGCCCAGTTAGGTTGGCTGAAGCTTTCTTT. The whole variable domain, remainder taken from reference TRBV7-2 and TRBJ1-1, is GAGVSQSPSNKVTEKGKDVELRCDPISGHTALYWYRQSLGQGLEFLIYFQGNSAPDKSGLPSDRFSAERTGGSVSTLTIQRTQQEDSAVYLCASSPVRLAEAFFGQGTRLTVV.

The J gene is TRBJ1-4, the V gene TRBV6-5; 7 nucleotides match TRBD1. Germline CDR1 is MNHEY and CDR2 is SVGAGI. The CDR3 consists of 14 residues. V was clipped by 6 bases and J by 6 bases; unmatched bases: 7. CDR3: CASSAGTDYEKLFF. The CDR3 DNA reads TGTGCCAGCAGCGCCGGGACAGACTATGAAAAACTGTTTTTT.

This chain joins TRBV7-3 and TRBJ1-1; a possible D gene is TRBD1 (6 bases). Germline assignment: CDR1 SGHTA and CDR2 FQGTGA. V was shortened by 11 bases and J by 6 bases, with 31 bases between the two germline ends. The CDR3 is 17 amino acids. The CDR3 DNA follows: TGTGCCCGAAAGGGGGAGGGGCGTTGTACACTCGTTTCTGAAGCTTTCTTT. As protein: CARKGEGRCTLVSEAFF. The variable domain in full, completed from reference TRBV7-3 and TRBJ1-1, reads GAGVSQTPSNKVTEKGKYVELRCDPISGHTALYWYRQSLGQGPEFLIYFQGTGAADDSGLPNDRFFAVRPEGSVSTLKIQRTERGDSAVYLCARKGEGRCTLVSEAFFGQGTRLTVV.

The V call is TRBV28, the J call TRBJ2-5; the D gene is possibly TRBD1 (5 bases). Germline V gene data show CDR1 as MDHEN and CDR2 as SYDVKM. This CDR3 has 13 residues. V was shortened by 6 bases and J by 5 bases, with 13 bases between the two germline ends. The CDR3 loop is CASRDQGWETQYF. The CDR3 DNA reads as TGTGCCAGCAGAGACCAGGGTTGGGAGACCCAGTACTTC. The complete variable domain, with remaining parts taken from reference TRBV28 and TRBJ2-5, reads DVKVTQSSRYLVKRTGEKVFLECVQDMDHENMFWYRQDPGLGLRLIYFSYDVKMKEKGDIPEGYSVSREKKERFSLILESASTNQTSMYLCASRDQGWETQYFGPGTRLLVL.

The V gene is TRBV5-1, the J gene TRBJ2-3; TRBD2 matches 10 bases. Trimming removed 5 bases from V and 2 bases from J; junction bases left unmatched: 2. Germline V lookup: CDR1 SGHRS, CDR2 YFSETQ. The CDR3 consists of 14 residues. The CDR3 is CASRLAGDTDTQYF. The DNA of the CDR3 is TGCGCCAGCAGGCTAGCGGGGGACACAGATACGCAGTATTTT. The full variable domain, with the rest looked up from reference TRBV5-1 and TRBJ2-3, is KAGVTQTPRYLIKTRGQQVTLSCSPISGHRSVSWYQQTPGQGLQFLFEYFSETQRNKGNFPGRFSGRQFSNSRSEMNVSTLELGDSALYLCASRLAGDTDTQYFGPGTRLTVL.

This chain joins TRBV6-4 and TRBJ2-3, with D uncertain. The germline V gene has CDR1 MRHNA and CDR2 SNTAGT. CDR3 size: 13 residues. Trimming left V 3 bases short and J 3 bases short, with 7 bases between. CDR3 region: CASSEETTDTQYF. DNA for the CDR3: TGTGCCAGCAGTGAGGAGACAACAGATACGCAGTATTTT.

The rearrangement uses TRBV6-6 and TRBJ1-1; TRBD1 matches at 8 bases. V lost 3 bases to trimming and J lost 4 bases; unmatched junction nucleotides: 7. Germline lookup yields CDR1 MNHNY and CDR2 SVGAGI (reference sequence). The CDR3 sequence is 15 residues long. The CDR3 nucleotides are TGTGCCAGCAGTTATGGACAGGGACGGACCACTGAAGCTTTCTTT. Translation gives CASSYGQGRTTEAFF.

The chain links TRBV5-4 to TRBJ1-3, with unresolved D. The ends were cut back, 3 bases at V and 0 bases at J, with 13 bases in the middle. Germline V CDR1 and CDR2: SGHNT, YYREEE (reference sequence). The length of the CDR3 is 16 residues. The CDR3: CASSSQTVSSGNTIYF. The CDR3 bases are TGTGCCAGCAGCTCGCAGACGGTGAGCTCTGGAAACACCATATATTTT.

The gene calls are TRBV11-2 and TRBJ2-3, with D perhaps matching TRBD2 (5 bases). Trimming removed 5 bases from V and 14 bases from J, with 17 bases in between. The CDR3 covers 12 residues. Germline assignment: CDR1 SGHAT and CDR2 FQNNGV. CDR3: CASSPTTGIRYF. CDR3 coding DNA: TGTGCCAGCAGCCCAACCACGGGGATAAGGTATTTT.

The chain couples TRBV3-1 (or the pseudogene TRBV3-2) to TRBJ1-3; no definite D call. This CDR3 has 12 amino acids. Trimming removed 1 base from V and 7 bases from J, with 5 bases in between. Germline V gene lookup returns CDR1 LGHDT and CDR2 YNNKEL (reference sequence). CDR3 sequence: CASSQVKNTIYF. CDR3 bases: TGTGCCAGCAGCCAAGTCAAGAACACCATATATTTT.

The chain has TRBV5-8 and TRBJ1-1; tentative D call: TRBD1 (6 bases). The ends were cut back, 7 bases at V and 3 bases at J, with 19 bases in the middle. Germline assignment: CDR1 SGHTS and CDR2 YDEGEE. The CDR3 length is 15 residues. The CDR3 protein is CASLPGGRMDTEAFF. CDR3 nucleotides: TGTGCCAGCCTTCCGGGGGGGCGCATGGACACTGAAGCTTTCTTT.

The chain carries TRBV2 and TRBJ1-1, with TRBD1 as a possible D gene (5 bases). In germline, CDR1 is SNHLY, CDR2 FYNNEI. The V and J ends lost 4 bases and 10 bases respectively, with 16 bases between them. This CDR3 spans 13 amino acids. The CDR3 loop reads CASSVGQGAGAFF. The CDR3 bases are TGTGCCAGCAGTGTGGGCCAGGGAGCGGGAGCTTTCTTT. The variable domain in full, with the rest retrieved from reference TRBV2 and TRBJ1-1, is EPEVTQTPSHQVTQMGQEVILRCVPISNHLYFYWYRQILGQKVEFLVSFYNNEISEKSEIFDDQFSVERPDGSNFTLKIRSTKLEDSAMYFCASSVGQGAGAFFGQGTRLTVV.

This clone was seen more than once but under ten times. This chain uses TRBV7-3 with TRBJ1-2; D is perhaps TRBD1 (5 bases). V lost 5 bases and J lost 2, with 12 bases in between. This CDR3 comprises 14 residues. Germline-derived CDR1 and CDR2 are SGHTA and FQGTGA. This CDR3 reads CASSEGPSNYGYTF. The CDR3 nucleotides are TGTGCCAGCAGCGAGGGGCCTTCCAACTATGGCTACACCTTC.

The V and J genes are TRBV5-1 and TRBJ2-2; D is undetermined. There are 14 residues in the CDR3. V lost 0 bases and J lost 1, with 4 bases in between. Germline CDR1 and CDR2: SGHRS and YFSETQ. CDR3 in amino acids: CASSLDRNTGELFF. In DNA, the CDR3 is TGCGCCAGCAGCTTGGATAGGAACACCGGGGAGCTGTTTTTT.

V usage is TRBV7-2 and J usage is TRBJ2-5; D call uncertain. This CDR3 comprises 15 residues. The V end lost 0 bases, the J end lost 1 base, and 9 bases lay between the germline ends. CDR1 and CDR2 from the germline V gene are SGHTA and FQGNSA. CDR3 in DNA: TGTGCCAGCAGCTTAGCGCGGAATACCCAAGAGACCCAGTACTTC. It specifies CASSLARNTQETQYF.

The chain recombines TRBV6-6 with TRBJ1-1; 9 positions match TRBD1. The CDR3 is 16 residues long. The V segment lost 6 bases and the J segment 1 base; nucleotides outside the gene matches: 9. Germline values: CDR1 MNHNY, CDR2 SVGAGI (reference sequence). CDR3 nucleotide sequence: TGTGCCAGCAGACGAGGGACAGGGTATGGGAACACTGAAGCTTTCTTT. Amino acids: CASRRGTGYGNTEAFF.

This rearrangement joins TRBV18 to TRBJ1-2; D remains ambiguous. Trimming took 3 bases from V and 1 from J, leaving 3 bases between them. Germline-derived CDR1 and CDR2 are KGHSH and LQKENI. The CDR3 covers 12 residues. Here the CDR3 DNA reads TGTGCCAGCTCACCGGGTAACTATGGCTACACCTTC. This encodes CASSPGNYGYTF.

This chain uses TRBV6-2 or TRBV6-3 with TRBJ1-1; TRBD1 matches at 9 bases. This CDR3 is built from 15 residues. Germline CDR1 is MNHEY and CDR2 is SVGEGT. The J segment lost 1 base and the V segment lost 2 bases, leaving 2 bases of the junction unmatched. The CDR3, as DNA: TGTGCCAGCAGTTACCTGGGACAGGGGAACACTGAAGCTTTCTTT. Translation gives CASSYLGQGNTEAFF.

This chain joins TRBV2 and TRBJ2-2, with 8 bases identical to TRBD1. V was clipped by 4 bases and J by 1 base; unmatched bases: 5. The germline gives CDR1 SNHLY, CDR2 FYNNEI. This CDR3 region has 16 residues. This chain's CDR3 is CASSVLGQGNTGELFF. In DNA, the CDR3 is TGTGCCAGCAGTGTCCTCGGACAGGGGAACACCGGGGAGCTGTTTTTT.

The chain has TRBV18 and TRBJ2-7; D perhaps matches TRBD2 (5 bases). This CDR3 comprises 12 residues. The V end lost 3 bases, the J end lost 5 bases, and 8 bases lay between the germline ends. Germline V CDR1 and CDR2: KGHSH, LQKENI. The CDR3 loop reads CASSPRGHEQYV. The CDR3 DNA is TGTGCCAGCTCACCGCGAGGGCACGAGCAGTACGTC.

This clone was seen a single time. CDR3 nucleotides: TGTGCCAGCAGCCAAGGGGGGACTGTAGGGCGGGATATCGAGCAGTTCTTC. Amino acids: CASSQGGTVGRDIEQFF. The rearrangement joins TRBV4-2 to TRBJ2-1; the D gene is possibly TRBD2 (6 bases). Germline values: CDR1 LGHNA, CDR2 YNFKEQ. This CDR3 is 17 amino acids long. Trimming removed 1 base at V and 10 bases at J, with 23 bases between.

This clone was counted once. The chain couples TRBV5-1 to TRBJ2-2, with 8 bases identical to TRBD1. The CDR3 totals 19 residues. Germline assignment: CDR1 SGHRS and CDR2 YFSETQ. The V gene end was trimmed by 0 bases and the J gene end by 0 bases; junction bases not matched to a gene: 10. Written as DNA, the CDR3 is TGCGCCAGCAGCTTGGGCCCACAGGGGGGACCCGCGAACACCGGGGAGCTGTTTTTT. Translated, it gives CASSLGPQGGPANTGELFF.

This clone occurred once. DNA for the CDR3: TGCAGCGTTTCCCGGGGGGACACTGAAGCTTTCTTT. This encodes CSVSRGDTEAFF. This chain links TRBV29-1 with TRBJ1-1; a weak D match, TRBD1 (5 bases). The V end lost 5 bases, the J end lost 3 bases, and 10 bases lay between the germline ends. The germline V gene encodes CDR1 SQVTM and CDR2 ANQGSEA. This CDR3 region has 12 residues.

J is TRBJ2-3 and V is TRBV7-9; D is ambiguous. The CDR3 has 14 amino acids. V gave up 5 bases and J gave up 0 bases, with 9 bases separating them. The germline V gene encodes CDR1 SEHNR and CDR2 FQNEAQ (reference sequence). The CDR3 sequence: CASSRVGSTDTQYF. The CDR3 DNA is TGTGCCAGCAGCCGCGTGGGTAGCACAGATACGCAGTATTTT.